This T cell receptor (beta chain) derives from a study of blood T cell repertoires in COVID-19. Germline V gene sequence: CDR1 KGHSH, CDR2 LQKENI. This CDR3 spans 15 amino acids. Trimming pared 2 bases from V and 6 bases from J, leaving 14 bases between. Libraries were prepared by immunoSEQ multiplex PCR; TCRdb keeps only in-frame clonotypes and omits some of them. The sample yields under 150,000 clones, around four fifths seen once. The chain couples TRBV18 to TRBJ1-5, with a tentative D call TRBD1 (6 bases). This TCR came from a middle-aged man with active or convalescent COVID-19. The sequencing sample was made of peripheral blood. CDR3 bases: TGTGCCAGCTCACCAGCCGGGGGGCAAGGTCAGCCCCAGCATTTT. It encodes CASSPAGGQGQPQHF.